These T cell receptor beta chains were read from a single sample in a study of neurological immune-mediated disorders. TCRdb processed the 5' RACE reads anew with MiXCR; each CDR3 protein has one entry. The sample lists more than 100,000 distinct CDR3 sequences; 10% to 13% were seen once. The specimen sequenced was PBMCs. These receptors were collected from a female donor with HTLV-1-associated myelopathy (HAM/TSP). Each CDR3 is given with its conserved first and last residue. The order of the fields is clone size, D gene, J gene, V gene, CDR3 protein, CDR3 DNA. A D gene is named only where the DNA matches it firmly. Expanded clones get a size class; other rows say once, few or many, or leave the size out.

clone_size: many
d_call: TRBD2
j_call: TRBJ2-7
v_call: TRBV20-1
cdr3_aa: CSAAPGLAGGKTYEQYF
cdr3_nt: TGCAGTGCTGCCCCGGGACTAGCGGGGGGGAAGACCTACGAGCAGTACTTC

clone_size: few
d_call: TRBD1
j_call: TRBJ2-1
v_call: TRBV18
cdr3_aa: CASSPNPPGGNEQFF
cdr3_nt: TGTGCCAGCTCACCCAACCCACCAGGGGGCAATGAGCAGTTCTTC

clone_size: many
d_call: .
j_call: TRBJ2-2
v_call: TRBV7-2
cdr3_aa: CASSLVTANTGELFF
cdr3_nt: TGTGCCAGCAGCTTAGTAACAGCGAACACCGGGGAGCTGTTTTTT

clone_size: many
d_call: .
j_call: TRBJ2-2
v_call: TRBV5-1
cdr3_aa: CASSLRGLDTGELFF
cdr3_nt: TGCGCCAGCAGCTTGAGGGGACTGGACACCGGGGAGCTGTTTTTT

clone_size: many
d_call: .
j_call: TRBJ1-2
v_call: TRBV24-1
cdr3_aa: CATSDLQGYNTF
cdr3_nt: TGTGCCACCAGTGATTTGCAGGGTTACAACACCTTC

clone_size: many
d_call: TRBD1
j_call: TRBJ2-7
v_call: TRBV28
cdr3_aa: CASSLSGTASYEQYF
cdr3_nt: TGTGCCAGCAGTTTGAGTGGGACAGCTTCCTACGAGCAGTACTTC

clone_size: many
d_call: .
j_call: TRBJ1-2
v_call: TRBV12-3/TRBV12-4
cdr3_aa: CASSRDRPTRNGYTF
cdr3_nt: TGTGCCAGCAGCCGTGACAGGCCAACGAGGAATGGCTACACCTTC

clone_size: few
d_call: .
j_call: TRBJ2-1
v_call: TRBV5-1
cdr3_aa: CASSFSGLNYNEQFF
cdr3_nt: TGCGCCAGCAGCTTTTCAGGGCTGAATTACAATGAGCAGTTCTTC

clone_size: many
d_call: .
j_call: TRBJ2-3
v_call: TRBV5-6
cdr3_aa: CASSSVRGAYTQYF
cdr3_nt: TGTGCCAGCAGCTCAGTCAGGGGGGCCTATACGCAGTATTTT

clone_size: .
d_call: .
j_call: TRBJ2-3
v_call: TRBV5-1
cdr3_aa: CASSLHTDTQYF
cdr3_nt: TGCGCCAGCAGCTTACACACAGATACGCAGTATTTT

clone_size: .
d_call: .
j_call: TRBJ2-7
v_call: TRBV25-1
cdr3_aa: CASSEFNGGYEQYF
cdr3_nt: TGTGCCAGCAGTGAATTTAACGGCGGCTACGAGCAGTACTTC

clone_size: medium-sized
d_call: .
j_call: TRBJ2-3
v_call: TRBV5-1
cdr3_aa: CASRLEDHTDTQYF
cdr3_nt: TGCGCCAGCCGGTTGGAGGACCACACAGATACGCAGTATTTT